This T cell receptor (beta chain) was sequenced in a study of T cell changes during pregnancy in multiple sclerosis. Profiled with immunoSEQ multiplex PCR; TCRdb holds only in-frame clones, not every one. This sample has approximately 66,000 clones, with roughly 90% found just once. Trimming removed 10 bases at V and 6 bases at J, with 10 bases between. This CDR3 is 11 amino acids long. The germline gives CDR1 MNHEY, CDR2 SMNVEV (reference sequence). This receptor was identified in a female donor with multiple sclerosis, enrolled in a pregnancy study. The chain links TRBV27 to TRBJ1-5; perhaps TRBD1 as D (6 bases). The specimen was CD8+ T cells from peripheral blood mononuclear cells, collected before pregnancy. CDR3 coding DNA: TGTGCCACCGGGGGGGCTCAGCCCCAGCATTTT. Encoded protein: CATGGAQPQHF.